This TCR beta chain was captured in a study of cytomegalovirus exposure and HLA in healthy donors (dated by TCRdb to 2016 to 2017). Context from the whole study: An earlier analysis of approximately 600 of the donors reported 276 Gb of sequence data and more than 90 million unique TCR beta sequences from 150 million to 200 million T cells. Typing coverage differed by locus: A, B, C, DRB1 and DQB1 were typed in about 620-640 donors, DQA1 in about 560, DPA1 in nearly 610, and DPB1 in just under 490. An early release that covered roughly 600 HLA-typed donors contained 300 to 350 gigabases of sequencing data and about 93 million unique TCR sequences. All discovery cohort repertoires had been generated on a single sequencing platform. Using immunosequencing, the study profiled T cell repertoires from 640 or so subjects and related those repertoires to cytomegalovirus serostatus. Of the roughly 390 genotyped donors, approximately 83% fell in the genetic ancestry cluster associated with self-reported Caucasian donors. A separate validation cohort of approximately 130 different subjects was used in addition to the approximately 640-subject first cohort. Donor age, sex, ethnicity and CMV serostatus were compiled together with the repertoire data. The study aimed to test whether cataloging public T cell receptors could reveal signatures of past pathogen exposure. On average, around 200,000 unique TCR beta nucleotide sequences were sequenced per donor among 300 to 500 genotyped donors of the cohort, with roughly 18% of those sequences being non-productive. To decide whether each TCR beta V gene segment behaved as functional or pseudogenic, an earlier analysis of several hundred of the donors relied on high-throughput TCR beta sequencing. In a later analysis, previously published TCR beta repertoires from 550 to 750 donors were re-analyzed and high-resolution HLA genotyping was added so that TCR occurrence patterns could be studied. Because of strong linkage in the cohort, five DR-DQ haplotypes were treated as single units for association and clustering. Rather than using new phenotypic data, the later analysis identified candidate immune exposures from TCR beta sequences and from how often those sequences occurred across donors. HLA typing included class I and class II loci at four-digit resolution. The study combined high-throughput TCR immunosequencing, statistical association of individual TCRs with disease status, and machine learning to predict cytomegalovirus infection status. A later genetic analysis took genome-wide SNP genotypes for about three fifths of the 666 donors and used that subset as a discovery cohort. Beyond this particular receptor, the publication reports: A later analysis reported that several top co-occurrence clusters appeared linked to parvovirus B19, influenza, CMV and Epstein-Barr virus. Only TCR beta chains were sequenced in this cohort, and the absence of alpha or paired-chain data limited detectable features. The only immune exposure information available for the cohort was CMV serostatus. A group of highly shared sequence variants was considered likely to be a technical artifact of the sequencing pipeline. According to the authors, the approach could potentially be generalized to other disease states and immunological phenotypes. Presence/absence analyses assumed roughly uniform sequencing depth across donors, an assumption that may not hold. An association between a missense DCLRE1C variant and V-gene and J-gene trimming of TCR beta chains was found in a later genetic analysis and replicated in an independent cohort. A further reported finding was that TCR beta sequences accurately predicted the HLA-A and HLA-B alleles for most subjects in the first cohort. The classifier was reported to diagnose cytomegalovirus status with high specificity and sensitivity in both the original cohort and the validation cohort. In vitro tests confirmed that a few of the cytomegalovirus-associated TCR beta chains recognize cytomegalovirus antigens. A later analysis found that HLA-associated TCR beta chains were more clonally expanded and had lower generation probabilities than equally common non-associated chains. Some IMGT-functional V segments, including TRBV6-2 and TRBV6-3, could not be told apart with the 87-base-pair reads, so those segments were excluded. When HLA alleles, especially DR and DQ, strongly co-occurred, TCR associations were difficult to assign to individual alleles. Most TCR sequences were observed very rarely across donors, whereas some public TCRs were present in many individuals. A later analysis found that most CMV-associated TCR beta chains appeared HLA-restricted, with HLA associations seemingly driven largely by CMV exposure. Broadly in line with IMGT annotations, most TCR beta V segments showed up in productive rearrangements about 87% or about 30% of the time in an earlier analysis of 587 of the donors. At a false discovery rate of 0.05, a later analysis linked roughly 17,000 TCR beta sequences to specific HLA alleles. Correlated functional status among segregating V segments might be attributable to linkage disequilibrium, but an unknown experimental factor could not be ruled out. Because counts were too low, around 18 rarely observed V segments, including chromosome 9 orphons, were left out of the earlier analysis of some 640 of the donors. Because some donors lacked HLA typing at each locus, the association tests relied only on the typed subset. The study listed 164 TCR beta chains as associated with cytomegalovirus. According to a later analysis, TCR association rates differed among HLA loci, with DRB1 alleles showing the most associated TCRs and HLA-C alleles showing the fewest. A later genetic analysis reported fewer N-insertions in productive TCRs among donors in an Asian-associated ancestry cluster than the roughly 700-donor mean.

Inclusive of the bounding cysteine and phenylalanine, the CDR3 is 15 residues long. Only CDR3 DNA is held: 45 bases, read in frame from base 1. V loses 1 base at its end and J loses 10 bases; junction bases beyond the gene matches: 8. CDR1 and CDR2 were assigned from the germline V gene as MGHRA and YSYEKL. In total, 600 or so healthy bone marrow donors made up the cohort. Cohort members were all nominally healthy when sampled, although unrecorded immune exposures were likely present. The donor was CMV seropositive and belonged to the group of 250 to 300 seropositive cohort members. Each donor provided a peripheral blood sample, and peripheral blood mononuclear cells were used for TCR beta sequencing. The Qiagen DNeasy Blood Extraction Kit was used to extract genomic DNA from the blood cell samples. The library was prepared using the immunoSEQ multiplex PCR assay. For the multiplex PCR, a mixture combining 60 forward primers for TCR Vbeta segments and 13 reverse primers for TCR Jbeta segments was used. Amplification of the CDR3 region of rearranged TCR beta genes was performed with a multiplex PCR assay on genomic DNA. On the Illumina HiSeq System, the amplified TCR beta libraries were sequenced as 87-base-pair reads. The authors' analysis ran thus. In a later analysis, some 80 million unique TCR beta chains were counted across the approximately 640 repertoires, and roughly 11 million of these chains were shared by at least two donors. Raw reads were error-corrected and collapsed into unique sequences with a nearest-neighbor algorithm that merged closely related sequences to remove PCR and sequencing errors. To assign V, D and J gene segments, CDR3 sequences were aligned to IMGT reference sequences. Each retained sequence needed at least a six-nucleotide match to both a V gene segment and a J gene segment. A rearrangement was called productive if the CDR3 had no stop codons and remained in frame with V and J, and every other rearrangement was called non-productive. Following IMGT convention, CDR3 was defined as the stretch from the second conserved V-encoded cysteine to the conserved J-encoded phenylalanine. In an earlier analysis of approximately 500 of the donors, sequences lacking an unambiguous match to a single V gene segment were excluded. An earlier analysis of approximately 590 of the donors classified V segments as functional when productive rearrangements were above 56.7% and as segregating when the standard deviation between donors was above 5%. A statistical classification framework was developed to diagnose cytomegalovirus status using the catalog of TCR beta chain sequences. V and J gene assignment, in a later analysis, came from comparing TCR nucleotide sequences with IMGT/GENE-DB human TR gene sequences. In a later analysis, CDR3 sequences and most-parsimonious VDJ recombination scenarios were assigned using the TCRdist pipeline. In a later analysis, each TCR beta chain was defined by its CDR3 amino acid sequence together with its V-gene family, and reads without a unique V-gene family were excluded. As a way to deal with suspected cross-contamination and a sequencing artifact, a later analysis dropped 450 to 600 nucleotide sequences that were highly shared and had low generation probability. In a later analysis, a clonal expansion index for each public chain was calculated from normalized within-repertoire ranks of inferred template counts. In a later analysis, generation probabilities were computed with a VDJ recombination model fitted to out-of-frame rearrangements, and the resulting probabilities were checked against IGoR. A later analysis scored TCR-TCR, TCR-HLA and TCR-CMV co-occurrence with hypergeometric tests, applying a repertoire-size bias correction to TCR pairs. A later analysis estimated false discovery rates by permuting HLA or CMV assignments 20 times. In a later analysis, co-occurring TCRs were grouped using DBSCAN, with TCRdist sequence similarity added in when clustering inside HLA-allele-positive subsets. Co-occurrence clustering excluded repertoires with fewer than 30,000 or more than 120,000 public chains, plus five with anomalous nucleotide sharing. TCRdb provides this immuneACCESS table in a form limited to in-frame rearrangements. Some clones are lacking; in checked studies, under half of them reflect an unresolved V gene, and why the rest are absent is not known. The V and J calls and clone size come from that table; D and trimming were worked out from the DNA. For this sample there are more than 150,000 clones; more than 75% appear just once. The ten largest clones take up 2% to 3% of the sample.

For this clone: Its recognized antigen is unknown. No much larger clone exists at a distance of one base, and base qualities are not known.

The chain is assembled from TRBV4-1 and TRBJ2-1; TRBD2 fits 9 bases in the junction. The clonotype was recovered from a woman in her twenties or thirties in good health and CMV-seropositive. The sample comprised PBMCs. The encoded CDR3 is CASSQGGGAPGEQFF. Read as DNA, the sequence is TGCGCCAGCAGCCAAGGCGGGGGGGCCCCCGGGGAGCAGTTCTTC.